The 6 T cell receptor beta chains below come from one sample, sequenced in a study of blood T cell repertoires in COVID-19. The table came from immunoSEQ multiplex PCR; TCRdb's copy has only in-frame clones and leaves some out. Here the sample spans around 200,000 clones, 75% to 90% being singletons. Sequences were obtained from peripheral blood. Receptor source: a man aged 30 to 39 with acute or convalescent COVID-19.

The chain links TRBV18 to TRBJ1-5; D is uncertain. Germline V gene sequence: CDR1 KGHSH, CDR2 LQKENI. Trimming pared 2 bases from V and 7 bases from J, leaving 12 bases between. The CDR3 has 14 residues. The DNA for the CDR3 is TGTGCCAGCTCACCAAGGGAGGGTGGGCAGCCCCAGCATTTT. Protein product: CASSPREGGQPQHF.

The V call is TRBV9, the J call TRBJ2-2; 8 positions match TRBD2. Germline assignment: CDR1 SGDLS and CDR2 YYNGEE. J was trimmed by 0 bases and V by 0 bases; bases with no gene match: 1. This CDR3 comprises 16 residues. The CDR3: CASSVVAGPNTGELFF. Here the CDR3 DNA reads TGTGCCAGCAGCGTAGTAGCGGGACCGAACACCGGGGAGCTGTTTTTT.

CDR3 in amino acids: CASSSRTGLAGGLEQFF. The CDR3 bases are TGCGCCAGCAGCTCTCGTACGGGACTAGCGGGAGGACTTGAGCAGTTCTTC. The gene calls are TRBV5-1 and TRBJ2-1; 15 bases match TRBD2. This CDR3 spans 17 amino acids. V lost 3 bases to trimming and J lost 9 bases; unmatched junction nucleotides: 10. Germline V gives CDR1 SGHRS, CDR2 YFSETQ.

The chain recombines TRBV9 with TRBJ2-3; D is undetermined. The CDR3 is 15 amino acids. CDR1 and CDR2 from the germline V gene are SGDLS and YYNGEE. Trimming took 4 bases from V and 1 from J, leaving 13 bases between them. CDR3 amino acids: CASSLLSRGTDTQYF. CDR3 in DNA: TGTGCCAGCAGCCTCCTTAGCCGGGGCACAGATACGCAGTATTTT.

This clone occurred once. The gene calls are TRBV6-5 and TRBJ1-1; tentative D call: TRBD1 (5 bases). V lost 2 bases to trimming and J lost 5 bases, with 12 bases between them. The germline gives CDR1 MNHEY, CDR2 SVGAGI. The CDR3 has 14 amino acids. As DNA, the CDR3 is TGTGCCAGCAGTTACGGGGGGGTAGGGACTGAAGCTTTCTTT. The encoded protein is CASSYGGVGTEAFF.

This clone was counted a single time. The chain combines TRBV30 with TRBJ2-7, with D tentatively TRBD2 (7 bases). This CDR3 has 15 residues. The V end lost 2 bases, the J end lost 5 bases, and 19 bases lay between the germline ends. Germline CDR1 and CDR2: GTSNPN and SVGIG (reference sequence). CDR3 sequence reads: CAWSLQLTGGDEQYF. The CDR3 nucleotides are TGTGCCTGGAGTCTCCAGCTCACGGGGGGCGACGAGCAGTACTTC.